The source of this TCR beta chain is a study of OX40 agonist ivuxolimab in advanced cancers. Study-wide results and caveats: Fewer expanded clones were found on average in CD4+ than in CD8+ T cells.

Sampling of blood occurred at baseline, cycle 4 day 1, and cycle 7 day 1. The CDR3 runs 16 residues. Trimming shortened V by 0 bases and J by 4 bases, and 12 bases separated the two germline ends. The germline V gene has CDR1 MNHEY and CDR2 SVGAGI. A remark on this clone: Its antigen is unidentified.

Assay: immunoSEQ multiplex PCR; the TCRdb copy retains only in-frame clones and omits some. Of tens of thousands of clones listed, around 84% are singletons. Sequencing was performed on CD4+ or CD8+ T cells sorted from blood, taken in a trial of the OX40 agonist ivuxolimab. The chain has TRBV6-5 and TRBJ2-2; D might be TRBD2 (5 bases). This receptor was identified in an adult with an advanced solid tumor such as melanoma, head and neck, liver or kidney cancer. CDR3 loop: CASSYSPSGTTGELFF. The CDR3 bases are TGTGCCAGCAGTTACTCCCCGAGCGGTACCACCGGGGAGCTGTTTTTT.